This T cell receptor (beta chain) was observed in a study of a mutant IDH1 vaccine in newly diagnosed glioma. A note on this clone: Its antigen remains unknown.

Here immunoSEQ multiplex PCR was the method, and the copy in TCRdb shows in-frame clones only, minus some. In the table there are roughly 43,000 clones, roughly 80% of which are singletons. The time point here: week 23, last vaccination. Mutant IDH1 20-mer peptide, at 300 ug, made up each vaccine dose, with topical imiquimod. Germline V lookup: CDR1 SEHNR, CDR2 FQNEAQ (reference sequence). This CDR3 is 16 amino acids long. Germline trimming cut 2 bases from V and 0 bases from J; bases unmatched to any gene: 1. The sample in question was PBMCs, obtained from a glioma patient whose treatment included an IDH1 peptide vaccine. The chain has TRBV7-9 and TRBJ2-1; 10 bases match TRBD2. This TCR came from a man aged 50-59 years with glioma. The CDR3 loop is CASSLTSGTSYNEQFF. The CDR3 DNA reads as TGTGCCAGCAGCTTAACTAGCGGGACCTCCTACAATGAGCAGTTCTTC.